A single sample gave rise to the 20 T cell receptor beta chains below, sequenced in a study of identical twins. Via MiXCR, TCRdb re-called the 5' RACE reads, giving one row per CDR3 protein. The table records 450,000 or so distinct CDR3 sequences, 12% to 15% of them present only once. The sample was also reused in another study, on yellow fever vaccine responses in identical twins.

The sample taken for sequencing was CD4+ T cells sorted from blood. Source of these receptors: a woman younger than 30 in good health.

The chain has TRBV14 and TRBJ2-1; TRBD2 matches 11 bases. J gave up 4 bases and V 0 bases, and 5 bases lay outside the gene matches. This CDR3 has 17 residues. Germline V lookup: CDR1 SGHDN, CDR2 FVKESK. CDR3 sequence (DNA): TGTGCCAGCAGCCAAGATAGCGGGAGGGCCGGGTACAATGAGCAGTTCTTC. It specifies CASSQDSGRAGYNEQFF.

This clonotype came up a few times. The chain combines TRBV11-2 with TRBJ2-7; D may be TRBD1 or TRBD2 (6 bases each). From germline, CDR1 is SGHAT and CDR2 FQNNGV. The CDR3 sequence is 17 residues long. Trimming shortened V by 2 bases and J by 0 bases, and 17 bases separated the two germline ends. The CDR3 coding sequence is TGTGCCAGCAGCTTAAGGGGGGCAGCTACCACCTCCTACGAGCAGTACTTC. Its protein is CASSLRGAATTSYEQYF.

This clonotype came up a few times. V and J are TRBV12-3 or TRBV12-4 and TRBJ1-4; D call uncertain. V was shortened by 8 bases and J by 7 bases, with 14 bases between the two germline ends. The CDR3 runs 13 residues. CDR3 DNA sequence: TGTGCCAGCCGTCTCTGGGATCGTGAAAAACTGTTTTTT. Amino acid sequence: CASRLWDREKLFF.

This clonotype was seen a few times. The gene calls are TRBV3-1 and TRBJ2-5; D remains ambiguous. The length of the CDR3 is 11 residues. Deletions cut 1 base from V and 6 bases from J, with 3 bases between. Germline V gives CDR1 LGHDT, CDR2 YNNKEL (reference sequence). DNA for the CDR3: TGTGCCAGCAGCCAAGGGAAGACCCAGTACTTC. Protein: CASSQGKTQYF.

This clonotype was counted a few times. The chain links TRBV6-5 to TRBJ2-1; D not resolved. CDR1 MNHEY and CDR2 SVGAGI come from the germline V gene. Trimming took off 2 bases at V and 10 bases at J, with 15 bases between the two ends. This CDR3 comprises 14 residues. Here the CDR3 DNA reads TGTGCCAGCAGTTACGGGATAAGGCTAGGCGAGCAGTTCTTC. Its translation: CASSYGIRLGEQFF.

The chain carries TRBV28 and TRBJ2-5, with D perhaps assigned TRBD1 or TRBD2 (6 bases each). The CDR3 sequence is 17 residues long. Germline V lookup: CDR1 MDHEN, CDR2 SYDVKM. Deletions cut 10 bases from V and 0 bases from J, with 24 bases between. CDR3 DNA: TGTGCCACCCAGATAGGGGGAGCTGGAGGGGACCAAGAGACCCAGTACTTC. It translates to CATQIGGAGGDQETQYF.

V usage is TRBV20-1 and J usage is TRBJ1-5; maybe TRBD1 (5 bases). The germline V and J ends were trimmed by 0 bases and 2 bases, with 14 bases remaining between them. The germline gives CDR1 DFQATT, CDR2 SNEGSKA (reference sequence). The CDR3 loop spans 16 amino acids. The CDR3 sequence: CSARDIRGSGNQPQHF. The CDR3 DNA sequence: TGCAGTGCTAGAGATATTAGGGGTTCGGGCAATCAGCCCCAGCATTTT.

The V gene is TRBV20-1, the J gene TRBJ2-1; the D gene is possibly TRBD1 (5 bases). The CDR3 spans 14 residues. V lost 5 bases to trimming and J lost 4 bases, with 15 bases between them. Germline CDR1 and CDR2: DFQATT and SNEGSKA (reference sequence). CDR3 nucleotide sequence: TGCAGTGCTTTCCCCAGGGTGGGATACAATGAGCAGTTCTTC. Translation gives CSAFPRVGYNEQFF.

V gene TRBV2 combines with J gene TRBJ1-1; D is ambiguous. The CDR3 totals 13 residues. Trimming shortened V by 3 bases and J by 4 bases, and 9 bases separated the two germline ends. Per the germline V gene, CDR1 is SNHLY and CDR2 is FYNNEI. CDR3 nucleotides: TGTGCCAGCAGTGAGTTTCAGTCCACTGAAGCTTTCTTT. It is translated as CASSEFQSTEAFF.

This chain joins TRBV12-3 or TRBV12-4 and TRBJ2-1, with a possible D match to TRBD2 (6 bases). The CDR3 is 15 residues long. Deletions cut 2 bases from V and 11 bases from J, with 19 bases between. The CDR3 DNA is TGTGCCAGCAGTTTATTTGCGGGAACTGACGTGAAGCAGTTCTTC. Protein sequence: CASSLFAGTDVKQFF.

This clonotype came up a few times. The DNA of the CDR3 is TGCAGGGGGGCGGGGGACAGGGAGCCAGATACGCAGTATTTT. Amino acids: CRGAGDREPDTQYF. The gene calls are TRBV20-1 and TRBJ2-3, with 9 bases that match TRBD1. The germline V gene encodes CDR1 DFQATT and CDR2 SNEGSKA (reference sequence). The CDR3 is made up of 14 amino acids.

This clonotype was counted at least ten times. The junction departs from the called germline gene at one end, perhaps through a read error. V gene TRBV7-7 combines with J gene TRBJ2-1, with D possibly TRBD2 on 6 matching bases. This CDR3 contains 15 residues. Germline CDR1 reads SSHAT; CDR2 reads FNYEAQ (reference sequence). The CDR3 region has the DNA TGTGCTAGCAGCTTATCGGACGGGGGTGGCAATGAGCAGTTCTTC. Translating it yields CASSLSDGGGNEQFF. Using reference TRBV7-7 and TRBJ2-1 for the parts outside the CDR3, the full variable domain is GAGVSQSPRYKVTKRGQDVTLRCDPISSHATLYWYQQALGQGPEFLTYFNYEAQPDKSGLPSDRFSAERPEGSISTLTIQRTEQRDSAMYRCASSLSDGGGNEQFFGPGTRLTVL.

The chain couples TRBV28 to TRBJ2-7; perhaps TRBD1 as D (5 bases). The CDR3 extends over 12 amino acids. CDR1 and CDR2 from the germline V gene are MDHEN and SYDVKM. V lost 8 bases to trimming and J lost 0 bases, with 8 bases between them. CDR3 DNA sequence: TGTGCCAGCGATGACAGCTCCTACGAGCAGTACTTC. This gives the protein CASDDSSYEQYF.

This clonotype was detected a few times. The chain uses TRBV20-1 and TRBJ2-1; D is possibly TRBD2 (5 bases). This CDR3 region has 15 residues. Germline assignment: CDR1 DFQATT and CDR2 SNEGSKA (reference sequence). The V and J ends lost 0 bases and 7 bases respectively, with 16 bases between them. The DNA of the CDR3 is TGCAGTGCTAGAGATTTACGGGGTTTAATGAATGAGCAGTTCTTC. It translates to CSARDLRGLMNEQFF.

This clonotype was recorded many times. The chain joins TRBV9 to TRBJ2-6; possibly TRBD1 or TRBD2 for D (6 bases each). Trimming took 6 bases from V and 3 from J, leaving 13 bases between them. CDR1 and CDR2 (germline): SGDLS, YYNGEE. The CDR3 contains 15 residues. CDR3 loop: CASTPGALGANVLTF. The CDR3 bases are TGTGCCAGCACGCCGGGGGCGCTTGGGGCCAACGTCCTGACTTTC.

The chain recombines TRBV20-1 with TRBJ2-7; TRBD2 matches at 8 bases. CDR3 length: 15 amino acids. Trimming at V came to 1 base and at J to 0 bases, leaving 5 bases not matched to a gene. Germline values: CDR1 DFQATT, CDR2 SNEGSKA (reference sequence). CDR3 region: CSARVTGGSSYEQYF. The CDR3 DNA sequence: TGCAGTGCTAGAGTTACGGGAGGGAGCTCCTACGAGCAGTACTTC.

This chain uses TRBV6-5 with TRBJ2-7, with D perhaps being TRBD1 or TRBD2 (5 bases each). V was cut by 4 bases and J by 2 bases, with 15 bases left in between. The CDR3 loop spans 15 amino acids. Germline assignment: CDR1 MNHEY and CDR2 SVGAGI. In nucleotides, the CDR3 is TGTGCCAGCAGTTCTCGACACCCGGGGCCCTACGAGCAGTACTTC. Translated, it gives CASSSRHPGPYEQYF.

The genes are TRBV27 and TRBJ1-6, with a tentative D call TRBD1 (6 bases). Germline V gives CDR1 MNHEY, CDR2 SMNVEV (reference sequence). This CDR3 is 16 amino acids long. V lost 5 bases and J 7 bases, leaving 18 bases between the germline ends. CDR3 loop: CASSTYPDRFNSPLHF. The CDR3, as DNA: TGTGCCAGCAGTACCTACCCCGACAGGTTCAATTCACCCCTCCACTTT.

CDR3 sequence (DNA): TGCAGTGCGACTAGCGGGGGTAGGAATGAGCAGTTCTTC. Its protein product is CSATSGGRNEQFF. This chain uses TRBV20-1 with TRBJ2-1, with 12 bases aligning to TRBD2. Germline CDR1 reads DFQATT; CDR2 reads SNEGSKA (reference sequence). The CDR3 extends over 13 amino acids. J lost 7 bases, V lost 6 bases, and 4 bases had no gene match.

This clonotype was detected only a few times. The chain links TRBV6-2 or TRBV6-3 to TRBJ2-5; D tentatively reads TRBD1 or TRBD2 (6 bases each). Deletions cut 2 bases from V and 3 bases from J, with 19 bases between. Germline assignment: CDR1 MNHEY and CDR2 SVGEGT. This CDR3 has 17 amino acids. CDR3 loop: CASSYGGRSGIKETQYF. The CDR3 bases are TGTGCCAGCAGTTACGGGGGGCGGAGCGGAATAAAAGAGACCCAGTACTTC.